One T cell receptor beta chain is described in this entry. The table came from immunoSEQ multiplex PCR; TCRdb's copy has only in-frame clones and leaves some out. The profile shows tens of thousands of clones, 73% of them singletons. This sample is part of a study of T cells after posttransplantation cyclophosphamide. CDR3 size: 13 residues. Per the germline V gene, CDR1 is SGDLS and CDR2 is YYNGEE. V was cut by 0 bases and J by 8 bases, with 11 bases left in between. The sequence was obtained from a woman in her fifties or sixties in good health, CMV-negative, and a related stem cell transplant donor. V gene TRBV9 combines with J gene TRBJ1-2, with a tentative D call TRBD1 (5 bases). The source material was memory CD4+ T cells sorted from PBMCs. For the CDR3, the DNA is TGTGCCAGCAGCGTAGAAGGGCGGGGCGGCTACACCTTC. Encoded protein: CASSVEGRGGYTF.